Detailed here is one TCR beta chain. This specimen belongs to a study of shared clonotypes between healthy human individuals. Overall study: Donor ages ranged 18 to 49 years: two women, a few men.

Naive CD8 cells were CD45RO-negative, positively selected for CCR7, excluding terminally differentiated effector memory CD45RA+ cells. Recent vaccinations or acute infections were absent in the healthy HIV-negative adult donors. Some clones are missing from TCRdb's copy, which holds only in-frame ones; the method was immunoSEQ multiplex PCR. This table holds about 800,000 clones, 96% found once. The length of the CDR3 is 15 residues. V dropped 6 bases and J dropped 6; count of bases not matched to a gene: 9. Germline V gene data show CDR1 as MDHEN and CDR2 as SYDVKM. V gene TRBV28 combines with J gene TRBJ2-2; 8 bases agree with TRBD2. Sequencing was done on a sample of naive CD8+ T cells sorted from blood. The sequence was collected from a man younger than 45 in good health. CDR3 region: CASSLWTSIAGELFF. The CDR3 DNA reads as TGTGCCAGCAGCCTATGGACTAGCATAGCCGGGGAGCTGTTTTTT.